This entry lists 9 T cell receptor beta chains sequenced from one sample in a study of OX40 agonist ivuxolimab in advanced cancers. Clones were sequenced by immunoSEQ multiplex PCR, and TCRdb holds only the in-frame ones, with some missing. In the table there are fewer than 90,000 clones, roughly 92% of which are singletons. The starting material was CD4+ or CD8+ T cells sorted from blood, obtained in a trial of the OX40 agonist ivuxolimab. The receptors were sampled from an adult with an advanced solid tumor such as melanoma, head and neck, liver or kidney cancer.

This clone has only one observation. The rearrangement links TRBV6-1 to TRBJ2-7; D gene unclear. CDR3 length: 14 amino acids. Trimming left V 6 bases short and J 4 bases short, with 16 bases between. CDR1 MNHNS and CDR2 SASEGT come from the germline V gene. CDR3 protein: CASSETDWGYEQYF. In DNA, the CDR3 is TGTGCCAGCAGCGAAACCGACTGGGGTTACGAGCAGTACTTC.

V usage is TRBV30 and J usage is TRBJ2-4; the D gene is possibly TRBD1 (5 bases). Germline CDR1 GTSNPN, CDR2 SVGIG (reference sequence). The CDR3 totals 13 residues. The V end lost 1 base, the J end lost 8 bases, and 12 bases lay between the germline ends. This CDR3 reads CAWSGQTGDIQYF. CDR3 DNA: TGTGCCTGGAGTGGACAGACTGGGGACATTCAGTACTTC.

This sequence joins TRBV7-9 and TRBJ2-2, with 11 bases that match TRBD1. Germline V lookup: CDR1 SEHNR, CDR2 FQNEAQ (reference sequence). CDR3 length: 16 residues. The trim removed 5 bases at V and 2 bases at J, leaving 4 bases unmatched. CDR3 nucleotide sequence: TGTGCCAGCAGCACCGGGACAGGGGGTAACACCGGGGAGCTGTTTTTT. Protein product: CASSTGTGGNTGELFF.

CDR3 loop: CASSDPWAESSGNTIYF. DNA for the CDR3: TGTGCCAGCAGTGACCCCTGGGCCGAGAGCTCTGGAAACACCATATATTTT. The genes are TRBV6-1 and TRBJ1-3; no clear D. Per the germline V gene, CDR1 is MNHNS and CDR2 is SASEGT. V lost 3 bases to trimming and J lost 0 bases, with 15 bases between them. This CDR3 region has 17 residues.

In nucleotides, the CDR3 is TGTGCCAGCAGCACTGGACAGGGGACTAATGAAAAACTGTTTTTT. Translated, it gives CASSTGQGTNEKLFF. The chain is built from TRBV5-4 and TRBJ1-4; 9 bases fit TRBD1. CDR3 size: 15 residues. CDR1 is SGHNT and CDR2 is YYREEE in the germline V gene (reference sequence). The J segment lost 2 bases and the V segment lost 4 bases, leaving 3 bases of the junction unmatched.

The chain recombines TRBV25-1 with TRBJ2-7; D is unresolved. Trimming cost V 3 bases and J 3 bases, with 12 bases left between them. Germline values: CDR1 MGHDK, CDR2 SYGVNS. CDR3 length: 14 amino acids. CDR3 region: CASSDDGSLYEQYF. CDR3 DNA: TGTGCCAGCAGTGATGACGGCAGCCTCTACGAGCAGTACTTC.

As for this clone: Other nucleotide sequences in the sample specify the same CDR3. The chain combines TRBV5-1 with TRBJ2-3, with TRBD2 matching 12 bases. The CDR3 has 16 residues. The germline V gene has CDR1 SGHRS and CDR2 YFSETQ. Germline trimming cut 3 bases from V and 0 bases from J; bases unmatched to any gene: 2. This CDR3 is CASSSGTSGSTDTQYF. DNA for the CDR3: TGCGCCAGCAGCTCTGGGACTAGCGGGAGCACAGATACGCAGTATTTT.

This chain uses TRBV28 with TRBJ1-2; perhaps TRBD1 as D (5 bases). CDR3 length: 14 amino acids. Trimming removed 5 bases from V and 5 bases from J, with 15 bases in between. The germline gives CDR1 MDHEN, CDR2 SYDVKM. The CDR3 here is CASSSIGVPYGYTF. The CDR3 DNA reads as TGTGCCAGCAGTAGTATAGGGGTTCCTTATGGCTACACCTTC.

The rearrangement links TRBV25-1 to TRBJ2-5, with D unclear. V was pared by 4 bases and J by 5 bases, with 11 bases between. Per the germline V gene, CDR1 is MGHDK and CDR2 is SYGVNS. The CDR3 extends over 13 amino acids. This chain's CDR3 is CASSGSPVETQYF. CDR3 nucleotide sequence: TGTGCCAGCAGTGGAAGTCCAGTGGAGACCCAGTACTTC.